This T cell receptor beta chain was documented in a study of identical twins. MiXCR, applied by TCRdb to the 5' RACE reads, yields one record per CDR3 protein. This repertoire shows fewer than 800,000 distinct CDR3 sequences, 7.1% found once; its top ten account for roughly 1.6%. This clonotype was observed many times. What it binds is unknown. Trimming left V 7 bases short and J 4 bases short, with 11 bases between. The CDR3 contains 13 residues. Study-wide results and caveats: Excess sharing between twins was weaker in beta out-of-frame sequences.

These same data were also listed under a study on yellow fever vaccine responses in identical twins.

The V gene is TRBV12-3 or TRBV12-4, the J gene TRBJ2-1; tentative D call: TRBD1 (6 bases). Sequenced: PBMCs. This TCR was sampled from a woman between 18 and 29 years old in good health. The CDR3 nucleotides are TGTGCCAGCACCCTGGACAGTTACAATGAGCAGTTCTTC. Its protein product is CASTLDSYNEQFF.